The rows below give T cell receptor beta chains drawn from one sample of a study of cytomegalovirus exposure and HLA in healthy donors. Repertoires were generated with immunoSEQ multiplex PCR, while TCRdb's copy carries only in-frame clones and drops some. The table lists around 180,000 clones, 80% of them singletons, with around 6% in the top ten. The specimen was PBMCs. All receptors come from a man aged 35 to 55 in good health and CMV-seronegative. CDR3s include the opening cysteine and the closing phenylalanine or tryptophan. Each record gives: D gene, J gene, clone size, V gene, CDR3 protein, CDR3 DNA. D genes are given only for firm matches. Where a row states a size, it is once, few, many or the class of an expanded clone; other rows omit it.

-,TRBJ2-6,-,TRBV5-1,CASSLGSPGANVLTF,TGCGCCAGCAGCTTGGGCAGTCCTGGGGCCAACGTCCTGACTTTC
TRBD2,TRBJ2-7,-,TRBV30,CAWSEKGLAVYEQYF,TGTGCCTGGAGCGAAAAGGGACTAGCGGTCTACGAGCAGTACTTC
-,TRBJ2-7,-,TRBV5-1,CASSLAQGPSYEQYF,TGCGCCAGCAGCTTGGCACAGGGTCCCTCCTACGAGCAGTACTTC
TRBD2,TRBJ2-3,-,TRBV7-2,CASSFQGLAGEQQYF,TGTGCCAGCAGCTTTCAGGGACTAGCGGGAGAGCAGCAGTATTTT
-,TRBJ2-1,-,TRBV2,CASSEGRAAYNEQFF,TGTGCCAGCAGTGAAGGGAGGGCAGCCTACAATGAGCAGTTCTTC
TRBD2,TRBJ2-7,-,TRBV7-8,CASSIGTTAYEQYF,TGTGCCAGCAGCATAGGGACTACCGCCTACGAGCAGTACTTC
-,TRBJ1-2,-,TRBV19,CASSMFTGSLGYTF,TGTGCCAGTAGTATGTTTACAGGGTCTCTTGGCTACACCTTC
-,TRBJ1-6,-,TRBV6-1,CASSEPPAGSRSPLHF,TGTGCCAGCAGTGAACCCCCGGCGGGGTCTCGTTCACCCCTCCACTTT
TRBD1,TRBJ2-7,once,TRBV19,CASSGDTGGSYEQYF,TGTGCCAGTAGTGGGGATACAGGGGGCTCCTACGAGCAGTACTTC
TRBD1,TRBJ2-7,-,TRBV6-5,CASSQTTGPLEQYF,TGTGCCAGCAGTCAAACGACAGGGCCTCTCGAGCAGTACTTC
TRBD2,TRBJ2-3,-,TRBV7-3,CASSPRVAGAFLRDTQYF,TGTGCCAGCAGCCCAAGGGTAGCGGGAGCGTTTTTACGAGATACGCAGTATTTT
-,TRBJ1-1,-,TRBV11-3,CASSPRRGTEAFF,TGTGCCAGCAGCCCGCGCAGGGGCACTGAAGCTTTCTTT
-,TRBJ1-5,-,TRBV5-6,CASSEKRTGNSNQPQHF,TGTGCCAGCAGCGAGAAAAGGACGGGAAATAGCAATCAGCCCCAGCATTTT
TRBD2,TRBJ2-5,-,TRBV6-1,CASIKRGGPKETQYF,TGTGCCAGCATAAAGCGGGGGGGCCCCAAAGAGACCCAGTACTTC
-,TRBJ1-5,-,TRBV7-9,CASSSRDINQPQHF,TGTGCCAGCAGCTCCCGGGACATCAATCAGCCCCAGCATTTT
TRBD1,TRBJ1-4,-,TRBV9,CASTPSQGDREKLFF,TGTGCCAGCACCCCTAGCCAGGGGGACCGTGAAAAACTGTTTTTT
-,TRBJ2-5,few,TRBV5-1,CARRTLGETQYF,TGTGCCCGGCGAACACTCGGGGAGACCCAGTACTTC
TRBD1,TRBJ2-7,-,TRBV11-3,CASSLVGTGRGEQYF,TGTGCCAGCAGCTTAGTTGGGACAGGGAGGGGCGAGCAGTACTTC
-,TRBJ1-2,-,TRBV7-6,CASSLGGRGRYGYTF,TGTGCCAGCAGCTTAGGGGGCAGGGGAAGGTATGGCTACACCTTC
TRBD1,TRBJ2-1,-,TRBV7-8,CASSGRQGADEQFF,TGTGCCAGCAGCGGTCGACAGGGGGCCGATGAGCAGTTCTTC
-,TRBJ2-3,-,TRBV10-3,CAYWGLSGTQYF,TGTGCCTACTGGGGGCTCTCAGGTACGCAGTATTTT
-,TRBJ1-3,-,TRBV6-1,CASSGGHLHGNTIYF,TGTGCCAGCAGTGGAGGACACCTACATGGAAACACCATATATTTT
-,TRBJ1-2,medium-sized,TRBV4-3,CASSQGPGENYGYTF,TGCGCCAGCAGCCAAGGTCCAGGGGAGAACTATGGCTACACCTTC
-,TRBJ2-2,-,TRBV4-3,CASSQDRAGVVGELFF,TGCGCCAGCAGCCAAGATCGGGCAGGGGTAGTCGGGGAGCTGTTTTTT
-,TRBJ1-4,-,TRBV6-5,CASRPGSNNEKLFF,TGTGCCAGCAGACCCGGGAGCAACAATGAAAAACTGTTTTTT
-,TRBJ2-5,once,TRBV9,CASSAQQGGETQYF,TGTGCCAGCAGCGCCCAACAGGGTGGGGAGACCCAGTACTTC
TRBD1,TRBJ1-2,-,TRBV29-1,CSVERQGRQGYTF,TGCAGCGTTGAGAGACAGGGGCGTCAGGGCTACACCTTC
-,TRBJ2-5,few,TRBV15,CATSRDGGGNPQETQYF,TGTGCCACCAGCAGAGATGGAGGCGGGAACCCCCAAGAGACCCAGTACTTC
-,TRBJ2-3,-,TRBV7-9,CASSLMSTDTQYF,TGTGCCAGCAGCCTAATGTCCACAGATACGCAGTATTTT
-,TRBJ2-5,few,TRBV4-3,CASSQDPSRGTQYF,TGCGCCAGCAGCCAAGATCCTAGCCGAGGGACCCAGTACTTC
TRBD1,TRBJ1-2,-,TRBV7-8,CASSLGQITNYGYTF,TGTGCCAGCAGCTTGGGACAGATCACTAACTATGGCTACACCTTC
-,TRBJ1-1,-,TRBV6-4,CASSEGGSHTEAFF,TGTGCCAGCAGTGAGGGGGGGTCTCACACTGAAGCTTTCTTT
TRBD1,TRBJ2-7,-,TRBV30,CAWSVHGTGGFYEQYF,TGTGCCTGGAGTGTACATGGAACAGGGGGGTTCTACGAGCAGTACTTC
-,TRBJ1-5,-,TRBV7-9,CASSSTGGGNQPQHF,TGTGCCAGCAGCTCTACGGGGGGCGGCAATCAGCCCCAGCATTTT
-,TRBJ2-3,-,TRBV7-2,CASSLGGIGTDTQYF,TGTGCCAGCAGCTTAGGAGGGATCGGGACAGATACGCAGTATTTT
TRBD1,TRBJ1-2,-,TRBV6-5,CASSRGQGAGGYTF,TGTGCCAGCAGTCGGGGACAGGGGGCTGGTGGCTACACCTTC
-,TRBJ2-7,-,TRBV14,CASSQGWPEPSYEQYF,TGTGCCAGCAGCCAAGGGTGGCCAGAACCTTCCTACGAGCAGTACTTC
TRBD1,TRBJ1-2,-,TRBV9,CASSVGQGDGYTF,TGTGCCAGCAGCGTAGGACAGGGAGATGGCTACACCTTC
-,TRBJ2-1,-,TRBV11-3,CASSLDPWTLQDNEQFF,TGTGCCAGCAGCTTAGATCCTTGGACACTCCAAGACAATGAGCAGTTCTTC
-,TRBJ2-2,-,TRBV30,CAWSALGTGELFF,TGTGCCTGGAGTGCACTAGGGACCGGGGAGCTGTTTTTT
-,TRBJ1-1,-,TRBV7-9,CAGDPPPNTEAFF,TGTGCCGGAGACCCGCCCCCGAACACTGAAGCTTTCTTT
TRBD1,TRBJ2-7,few,TRBV7-2,CASSLIGTGGWEQYF,TGTGCCAGCAGCTTAATAGGGACAGGGGGGTGGGAGCAGTACTTC
-,TRBJ1-1,few,TRBV7-9,CASSGRDGGTEAFF,TGTGCCAGCAGCGGCCGGGACGGAGGGACTGAAGCTTTCTTT
-,TRBJ2-2,once,TRBV29-1,CSGTRENTGELFF,TGCAGCGGCACTAGGGAGAACACCGGGGAGCTGTTTTTT
-,TRBJ2-2,-,TRBV5-4,CASSSRTADYSGELFF,TGTGCCAGCAGCAGTCGGACAGCTGATTATTCCGGGGAGCTGTTTTTT